One and the same sample provided the 8 T cell receptor beta chains below, sequenced in a study of regulatory T cells in long-lasting Graves disease. Time point specified: newly diagnosed GD, antithyroid drugs for less than 3 months. Following extraction of RNA from PBMCs, that RNA was used to make the TCR library. Sequencing libraries for TCR beta were prepared with iRepertoire HTBI primers and Arm-PCR of CDR3 regions. Using its own MiXCR run on the multiplex PCR reads, TCRdb lists one record per CDR3 protein. The table has approximately 480,000 distinct CDR3 sequences, roughly 17% seen once. The sample was also linked to a second study, of T cells in Graves' hyperthyroidism and ophthalmopathy.

Sequencing used peripheral blood mononuclear cells (PBMCs), obtained at new diagnosis, from a patient treated with antithyroid drugs. These receptors were taken from a man aged 35 to 55 with Graves disease.

The CDR3 sequence is CAVGTGGTYEQYF. The CDR3 DNA sequence: TGTGCCGTCGGGACAGGGGGTACCTACGAGCAGTACTTC. The J gene is TRBJ2-7, the V gene TRBV12-3 or TRBV12-4; TRBD1 agrees at 11 bases. CDR3 length: 13 residues. The junction had 5 bases not matched to a gene; V was cut back by 11 bases and J by 2 bases.

This clonotype was counted ten times or more. The chain links TRBV6-2 or TRBV6-3 to TRBJ2-3; 8 bases agree with TRBD1. With 2 bases clipped from V and 1 base from J, the junction kept 2 bases outside the gene matches. The CDR3 has 15 residues. CDR1 is MNHEY, CDR2 SVGEGT, per germline. The CDR3 nucleotides read TGTGCCAGCAGTTACCCGGACAGGGGCACAGATACGCAGTATTTT. It encodes CASSYPDRGTDTQYF.

This clonotype turned up a few times. The rearrangement joins TRBV5-1 to TRBJ2-4; tentative D call: TRBD2 (5 bases). The CDR3 contains 14 residues. V dropped 4 bases and J dropped 6 bases, with 14 bases sitting between them. Germline CDR1 and CDR2: SGHRS and YFSETQ. Here the CDR3 DNA reads TGCGCCAGCAGCCCCGACGGCGCGGGAAACATTCAGTACTTC. It encodes CASSPDGAGNIQYF. Filled out from reference TRBV5-1 and TRBJ2-4, the complete variable domain reads KAGVTQTPRYLIKTRGQQVTLSCSPISGHRSVSWYQQTPGQGLQFLFEYFSETQRNKGNFPGRFSGRQFSNSRSEMNVSTLELGDSALYLCASSPDGAGNIQYFGAGTRLSVL.

This clonotype was seen at least ten times. The chain recombines TRBV30 with TRBJ1-1; D gene ambiguous. The CDR3 covers 12 residues. Germline V gene data show CDR1 as GTSNPN and CDR2 as SVGIG (reference sequence). V lost 4 bases to trimming and J lost 6 bases, with 12 bases between them. CDR3 region: CAWKTTLAEAFF. In nucleotides, the CDR3 is TGTGCCTGGAAAACGACGTTAGCTGAAGCTTTCTTT.

There are a few counts of this clonotype. This chain connects TRBV6-9 to TRBJ1-1; 8 bases agree with TRBD1. The germline V gene has CDR1 MNHGY and CDR2 SVAAGI. Trimming at V came to 4 bases and at J to 0 bases, leaving 10 bases not matched to a gene. The CDR3 spans 17 residues. CDR3 bases: TGTGCCAGCAGTTGGGACAGGTCGTCTGGTATGAACACTGAAGCTTTCTTT. It codes for CASSWDRSSGMNTEAFF.

The sample holds many counts of this clonotype. The V gene is TRBV5-1, the J gene TRBJ1-5; D gene uncertain. V lost 0 bases, J lost 1 base, and 8 bases lay in between. The CDR3 loop spans 15 amino acids. Germline V gives CDR1 SGHRS, CDR2 YFSETQ. CDR3 DNA sequence: TGCGCCAGCAGCTTGGGACCATTGAGCAATCAGCCCCAGCATTTT. It encodes CASSLGPLSNQPQHF.

This clonotype came up many times. The chain joins TRBV20-1 to TRBJ2-5; unclear D gene. The germline V gene encodes CDR1 DFQATT and CDR2 SNEGSKA (reference sequence). V was pared by 1 base and J by 5 bases, with 11 bases between. The CDR3 length is 13 residues. DNA for the CDR3: TGCAGTGCTAGAGGTCCTATTCTGGAGACCCAGTACTTC. The encoded protein is CSARGPILETQYF.

CDR3 protein: CASRIPGRELFF. Here the CDR3 DNA reads TGCGCCAGCAGGATTCCGGGCCGGGAGCTGTTTTTT. The gene calls are TRBV10-2 and TRBJ2-2; D unclear. The CDR3 sequence is 12 residues long. Trimming left V 6 bases short and J 9 bases short, with 11 bases between. CDR1 and CDR2 from the germline V gene are WSHSY and SAAADI.